This T cell receptor (beta chain) was found in a study of tumor-infiltrating lymphocytes in primary liver carcinoma. This clonotype was seen repeatedly, ten times or more. V gave up 5 bases and J gave up 0 bases, with 2 bases separating them. CDR3 length equals 11 residues. The germline V gene encodes CDR1 GTSNPN and CDR2 SVGIG (reference sequence). The researchers produced TCR beta cDNA from 400 to 650 ng total RNA with a constant-region primer. For TCR beta, libraries were produced by three nested multiplex PCR rounds using slightly modified ARM-PCR. The two initial PCR rounds, approximately 10 cycles each, used TRBV1-TRBV30 forward and C-beta reverse primers. TCRdb used MiXCR to reprocess the multiplex PCR reads, holding one entry per CDR3 protein. The sample yields roughly 40,000 distinct CDR3 sequences, roughly 80% seen once. RNA and DNA were co-extracted from around 20-30 mg of unsorted bulk tissue.

This sequence joins TRBV30 and TRBJ1-3; D is unresolved. This receptor was taken from a woman aged 25-40 years with primary liver carcinoma and hepatitis B virus infection. Sequences were obtained from tumor-adjacent normal liver tissue. DNA of the CDR3: TGTGCCTGGGACTCTGGAAACACCATATATTTT. This codes for CAWDSGNTIYF.